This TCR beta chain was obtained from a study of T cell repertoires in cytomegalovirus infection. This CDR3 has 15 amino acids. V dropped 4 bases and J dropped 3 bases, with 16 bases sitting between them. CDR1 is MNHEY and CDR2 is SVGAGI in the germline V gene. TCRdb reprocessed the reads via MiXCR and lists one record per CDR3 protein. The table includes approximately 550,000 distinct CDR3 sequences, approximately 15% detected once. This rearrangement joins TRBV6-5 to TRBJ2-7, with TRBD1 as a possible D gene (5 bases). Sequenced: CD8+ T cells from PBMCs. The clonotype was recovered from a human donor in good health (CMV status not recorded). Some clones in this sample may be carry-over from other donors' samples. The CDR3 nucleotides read TGTGCCAGCAGTTTAGAATGGACACCGATCTACGAGCAGTACTTC. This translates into CASSLEWTPIYEQYF.